The rows below give T cell receptor beta chains drawn from one sample of a study of cytomegalovirus exposure and HLA in healthy donors. TCRdb keeps only in-frame clones here, not all; method: immunoSEQ multiplex PCR. Among about 93,000 clones, 78% were seen once, and the ten largest hold under 4%. The sequencing input was PBMCs. Source of these receptors: a woman between 40 and 55 years old in good health and CMV-seronegative. Each CDR3 is given with its conserved first and last residue. D genes are given only for firm matches. Expanded clones get a size class; other rows say once, few or many, or leave the size out.

v_call: TRBV19; j_call: TRBJ2-4; clone_size: NA; d_call: NA; cdr3_nt: TGTGCCAGTAGTCCAGAGGCGGGCGCCAAAAACATTCAGTACTTC; cdr3_aa: CASSPEAGAKNIQYF
v_call: TRBV5-4; j_call: TRBJ2-1; clone_size: NA; d_call: TRBD2; cdr3_nt: TGTGCCACCACCGGGACTAGCGGGAGAAATGAGCAGTTCTTC; cdr3_aa: CATTGTSGRNEQFF
v_call: TRBV28; j_call: TRBJ2-1; clone_size: once; d_call: NA; cdr3_nt: TGTGCCAGCAGTTTGCAGGTATACAATGAGCAGTTCTTC; cdr3_aa: CASSLQVYNEQFF
v_call: TRBV5-1; j_call: TRBJ1-2; clone_size: NA; d_call: NA; cdr3_nt: TGCGCCAGCAGCTTGGGACAGGCCCATAGGTCCTATGGCTACACCTTC; cdr3_aa: CASSLGQAHRSYGYTF
v_call: TRBV9; j_call: TRBJ2-5; clone_size: NA; d_call: TRBD2; cdr3_nt: TGTGCCAGCAGCGCGGGACTAGCGGGAGTTGATTCATCGGGGACCCAGTACTTC; cdr3_aa: CASSAGLAGVDSSGTQYF
v_call: TRBV27; j_call: TRBJ1-1; clone_size: NA; d_call: NA; cdr3_nt: TGTGCCAGCAGTCCTTGGACAGACGGACAAGCTTTCTTT; cdr3_aa: CASSPWTDGQAFF
v_call: TRBV25-1; j_call: TRBJ2-3; clone_size: NA; d_call: TRBD1; cdr3_nt: TGTGCCAGCAGAGACAGGGTCGTGGATACGCAGTATTTT; cdr3_aa: CASRDRVVDTQYF
v_call: TRBV28; j_call: TRBJ2-7; clone_size: NA; d_call: NA; cdr3_nt: TGTGCCAGCAGTCCTACCGGACAGAGCTCCTACGAGCAGTACTTC; cdr3_aa: CASSPTGQSSYEQYF
v_call: TRBV7-8; j_call: TRBJ2-1; clone_size: NA; d_call: TRBD2; cdr3_nt: TGTGCCAGCAGCCAGAGTAGCGGGAGGGCCATCGGAAATGAGCAGTTCTTC; cdr3_aa: CASSQSSGRAIGNEQFF
v_call: TRBV19; j_call: TRBJ1-4; clone_size: NA; d_call: NA; cdr3_nt: TGTGCCAGTAGACCCGGGAGCGCGAGAAGGCTGTTTTTT; cdr3_aa: CASRPGSARRLFF
v_call: TRBV7-9; j_call: TRBJ2-1; clone_size: NA; d_call: NA; cdr3_nt: TGTGCCAGCAGAGACGCCGGGACTGGAGAAGTGTATGAGCAGTTCTTC; cdr3_aa: CASRDAGTGEVYEQFF
v_call: TRBV27; j_call: TRBJ2-7; clone_size: few; d_call: TRBD2; cdr3_nt: TGTGCCAGCAGTTTAGCGGGAGCCTACGAGCAGTACTTC; cdr3_aa: CASSLAGAYEQYF
v_call: TRBV30; j_call: TRBJ2-1; clone_size: NA; d_call: TRBD2; cdr3_nt: TGTGCCTGGAGTTATATCGGGAGGCCCTACAATGAGCAGTTCTTC; cdr3_aa: CAWSYIGRPYNEQFF
v_call: TRBV6-4; j_call: TRBJ1-5; clone_size: NA; d_call: NA; cdr3_nt: TGTGCCAGCAGTCCGGGAAGCAATCAGCCCCAGCATTTT; cdr3_aa: CASSPGSNQPQHF
v_call: TRBV6-4; j_call: TRBJ1-2; clone_size: NA; d_call: NA; cdr3_nt: TGTGCCAGCAGTAGGGTAGGGGATCCGAATGGCTACACCTTC; cdr3_aa: CASSRVGDPNGYTF
v_call: TRBV5-1; j_call: TRBJ1-3; clone_size: NA; d_call: NA; cdr3_nt: TGCGCCAGCAGCTTGGCGTCCTCTGGAAACACCATATATTTT; cdr3_aa: CASSLASSGNTIYF
v_call: TRBV19; j_call: TRBJ1-3; clone_size: NA; d_call: NA; cdr3_nt: TGTGCCAGTAGTAACAAACAGGACGGGAACACCATATATTTT; cdr3_aa: CASSNKQDGNTIYF
v_call: TRBV28; j_call: TRBJ2-2; clone_size: once; d_call: NA; cdr3_nt: TGTGCCAGCAGTTCCTGGGAGCTGTTTTTT; cdr3_aa: CASSSWELFF
v_call: TRBV28; j_call: TRBJ2-7; clone_size: NA; d_call: NA; cdr3_nt: TGTGCCAGCAGTTCCCTTGGAGCGGGCAAGTGGTACTTC; cdr3_aa: CASSSLGAGKWYF
v_call: TRBV5-1; j_call: TRBJ2-2; clone_size: few; d_call: NA; cdr3_nt: TGCGCCAGCAGCTTGGCAGGCGTGGGTGCCGGGGAGCTGTTTTTT; cdr3_aa: CASSLAGVGAGELFF
v_call: TRBV23-1; j_call: TRBJ2-3; clone_size: NA; d_call: TRBD1; cdr3_nt: TGCGCCAGCAGTCGCGGGCAGGACAGGGATGAAGCAGGTACGCAGTATTTT; cdr3_aa: CASSRGQDRDEAGTQYF
v_call: TRBV7-8; j_call: TRBJ2-2; clone_size: NA; d_call: TRBD1; cdr3_nt: TGTGCCAGCAGCCGATTATCCGGGACAGGGGTTGTAGGGGAGCTGTTTTTT; cdr3_aa: CASSRLSGTGVVGELFF
v_call: TRBV11-3; j_call: TRBJ2-1; clone_size: NA; d_call: NA; cdr3_nt: TGTGCCAGCAGCCCCGGGGACTCCGCGATGGCCTACAATGAGCAGTTCTTC; cdr3_aa: CASSPGDSAMAYNEQFF
v_call: TRBV6-6; j_call: TRBJ1-4; clone_size: few; d_call: NA; cdr3_nt: TGTGCCAGCAGTCCACCCGGGAAGGGAGGGTATGAAAAACTGTTTTTT; cdr3_aa: CASSPPGKGGYEKLFF
v_call: TRBV7-8; j_call: TRBJ2-2; clone_size: NA; d_call: TRBD2; cdr3_nt: TGTGCCAGCAGCTTAAGGCTAGCGGGAGGGCCGGTGAGCACCGGGGAGCTGTTTTTT; cdr3_aa: CASSLRLAGGPVSTGELFF
v_call: TRBV7-2; j_call: TRBJ1-2; clone_size: NA; d_call: TRBD1; cdr3_nt: TGTGCCAGCAGCCCGGACAGGGGGCGTACATATGGCTACACCTTC; cdr3_aa: CASSPDRGRTYGYTF
v_call: TRBV7-8; j_call: TRBJ1-2; clone_size: NA; d_call: TRBD1; cdr3_nt: TGTGCCAGCAGCCCTAAGGACAGGGGGGACTATGGCTACACCTTC; cdr3_aa: CASSPKDRGDYGYTF
v_call: TRBV28; j_call: TRBJ2-5; clone_size: NA; d_call: TRBD2; cdr3_nt: TGTGCCAGCAGCCCGAATAGCGGGAGTGCGTGGGAGACCCAGTACTTC; cdr3_aa: CASSPNSGSAWETQYF
v_call: TRBV5-1; j_call: TRBJ2-3; clone_size: NA; d_call: TRBD1; cdr3_nt: TGCGCCAGCAGTTGGACAGGTTCTCCACGAAATACGCAGTATTTT; cdr3_aa: CASSWTGSPRNTQYF
v_call: TRBV6-6; j_call: TRBJ2-2; clone_size: NA; d_call: TRBD2; cdr3_nt: TGTGCCAGCAGTTACTTAGCGGGAGGGCTTACCGGGGAGCTGTTTTTT; cdr3_aa: CASSYLAGGLTGELFF
v_call: TRBV7-8; j_call: TRBJ2-7; clone_size: NA; d_call: NA; cdr3_nt: TGTGCCAGCGCTGAGAAGCGGGTGACCTACGAGCAGTACTTC; cdr3_aa: CASAEKRVTYEQYF
v_call: TRBV6-1; j_call: TRBJ1-2; clone_size: NA; d_call: NA; cdr3_nt: TGTGCCAGCAGTGATAGGAGGGTTGGCTACACCTTC; cdr3_aa: CASSDRRVGYTF
v_call: TRBV27; j_call: TRBJ1-5; clone_size: NA; d_call: TRBD1; cdr3_nt: TGTGCCAGCAGTCCTTCAGGGGGCCGTCAGCCCCAGCATTTT; cdr3_aa: CASSPSGGRQPQHF
v_call: TRBV7-9; j_call: TRBJ1-1; clone_size: NA; d_call: NA; cdr3_nt: TGTTCCAGCAGCCCAGGTGGCACTGAAGCTTTCTTT; cdr3_aa: CSSSPGGTEAFF
v_call: TRBV6-6; j_call: TRBJ1-1; clone_size: NA; d_call: NA; cdr3_nt: TGTGCCAGCAGCCTACTCAGGACAAGGGCGAACACTGAAGCTTTCTTT; cdr3_aa: CASSLLRTRANTEAFF
v_call: TRBV28; j_call: TRBJ1-5; clone_size: NA; d_call: NA; cdr3_nt: TGTGCCGCCCTCGGCCCCAGCGTAAATAGCAATCAGCCCCAGCATTTT; cdr3_aa: CAALGPSVNSNQPQHF
v_call: TRBV27; j_call: TRBJ1-1; clone_size: NA; d_call: TRBD1; cdr3_nt: TGTGCCAGCAGTTTATATGCTCCGACAGGGATGAACACTGAAGCTTTCTTT; cdr3_aa: CASSLYAPTGMNTEAFF
v_call: TRBV5-6; j_call: TRBJ2-7; clone_size: NA; d_call: NA; cdr3_nt: TGTGCCAGCAGCAGAAGAACAGGGAAACCCTACGAGCAGTACTTC; cdr3_aa: CASSRRTGKPYEQYF
v_call: TRBV4-1; j_call: TRBJ2-4; clone_size: NA; d_call: NA; cdr3_nt: TGCGCCAGCAGCCAAGTATCTGGGGGCATGGACATTCAGTACTTC; cdr3_aa: CASSQVSGGMDIQYF
v_call: TRBV4-3; j_call: TRBJ2-7; clone_size: NA; d_call: TRBD2; cdr3_nt: TGCGCCAGCAGCCTCGCTAGCGGGAGTAATTACGAGCAGTACTTC; cdr3_aa: CASSLASGSNYEQYF
v_call: TRBV11-2; j_call: TRBJ1-3; clone_size: once; d_call: NA; cdr3_nt: TGTGCCAGCAGCTTGGCCCCCAATTCTGGAAACACCATATATTTT; cdr3_aa: CASSLAPNSGNTIYF
v_call: TRBV7-6; j_call: TRBJ2-5; clone_size: NA; d_call: TRBD2; cdr3_nt: TGTGCCAGCAGCTTATTGGGACTAGCGGGAGGACAAGAGACCCAGTACTTC; cdr3_aa: CASSLLGLAGGQETQYF
v_call: TRBV5-4; j_call: TRBJ2-7; clone_size: few; d_call: TRBD2; cdr3_nt: TGTGCCAGCAGCTTGGCTGTGACTAGCGCTCCCGGCGAGCAGTACTTC; cdr3_aa: CASSLAVTSAPGEQYF
v_call: TRBV27; j_call: TRBJ1-2; clone_size: NA; d_call: NA; cdr3_nt: TGTGCCAGCAGTCCCAGTGCTAACTATGGCTACACCTTC; cdr3_aa: CASSPSANYGYTF
v_call: TRBV5-4; j_call: TRBJ2-1; clone_size: NA; d_call: TRBD2; cdr3_nt: TGTGCCAGCAGCCCGGGACTAGCGGGAGGAGTACAGTTCTTC; cdr3_aa: CASSPGLAGGVQFF
v_call: TRBV6-4; j_call: TRBJ2-1; clone_size: many; d_call: TRBD2; cdr3_nt: TGTGCCAGCAGTGACGTAGCGGGAGATAACAATGAGCAGTTCTTC; cdr3_aa: CASSDVAGDNNEQFF
v_call: TRBV6-1; j_call: TRBJ2-5; clone_size: few; d_call: NA; cdr3_nt: TGTGCCGGAAAATCAGGGATGGAGACCCAGTACTTC; cdr3_aa: CAGKSGMETQYF
v_call: TRBV9; j_call: TRBJ2-1; clone_size: NA; d_call: NA; cdr3_nt: TGTGCCAGCAGCGTAGGCTCCGGAGGCTTTCGTAACTCCTACAATGAGCAGTTCTTC; cdr3_aa: CASSVGSGGFRNSYNEQFF
v_call: TRBV6-4; j_call: TRBJ2-1; clone_size: NA; d_call: NA; cdr3_nt: TGTGCCAGCAGTGAAGCGGGTCAGCACAATGAGCAGTTCTTC; cdr3_aa: CASSEAGQHNEQFF
v_call: TRBV29-1; j_call: TRBJ1-2; clone_size: NA; d_call: NA; cdr3_nt: TGCAGCGACCGTACAGGGTATGGCTACACCTTC; cdr3_aa: CSDRTGYGYTF
v_call: TRBV5-4; j_call: TRBJ2-1; clone_size: NA; d_call: NA; cdr3_nt: TGTGCCAGCAGCTTTCCGACAGGAAACAATGAGCAGTTCTTC; cdr3_aa: CASSFPTGNNEQFF
v_call: TRBV27; j_call: TRBJ2-3; clone_size: NA; d_call: NA; cdr3_nt: TGTGCCAGCCACCGGGGGAGCCGGGACACAGATACGCAGTATTTT; cdr3_aa: CASHRGSRDTDTQYF
v_call: TRBV4-1; j_call: TRBJ2-7; clone_size: NA; d_call: NA; cdr3_nt: TGCGCCAGCAGCCAAGAAAGACACCGTCCGCAGTACTTC; cdr3_aa: CASSQERHRPQYF
v_call: TRBV29-1; j_call: TRBJ2-2; clone_size: NA; d_call: NA; cdr3_nt: TGCAGCGTTGCAGGTCCCGGGGAGCTGTTTTTT; cdr3_aa: CSVAGPGELFF
v_call: TRBV29-1; j_call: TRBJ1-2; clone_size: once; d_call: NA; cdr3_nt: TGCAGCGTTGAAGTCAGGGCCCCTGGCTACACCTTC; cdr3_aa: CSVEVRAPGYTF
v_call: TRBV27; j_call: TRBJ2-3; clone_size: NA; d_call: TRBD2; cdr3_nt: TGTGCCAGCAGGAAAGTGGGAGGGCCGCAAGATACGCAGTATTTT; cdr3_aa: CASRKVGGPQDTQYF
v_call: TRBV7-2; j_call: TRBJ2-3; clone_size: NA; d_call: TRBD2; cdr3_nt: TGTGCCAGCAGCGCTGGGACTAGCGGAGATACGCAGTATTTT; cdr3_aa: CASSAGTSGDTQYF
v_call: TRBV18; j_call: TRBJ2-7; clone_size: NA; d_call: NA; cdr3_nt: TGTGCCAGCTCACCACGGACTTCAACCTACGAGCAGTACTTC; cdr3_aa: CASSPRTSTYEQYF
v_call: TRBV7-9; j_call: TRBJ1-1; clone_size: NA; d_call: NA; cdr3_nt: TGTGCCAGCAGCTTAGGTGCCAGAGCGGACACTGAAGCTTTCTTT; cdr3_aa: CASSLGARADTEAFF